This T cell receptor (beta chain) was sequenced during a study of T-cell reconstitution after alpha-beta-depleted transplantation in children. A library of TCRbeta sequences, prepared with unique molecular identifiers, was generated. TCRdb independently ran MiXCR on the PCR reads; one entry per CDR3 protein. Among approximately 230,000 distinct CDR3 sequences listed, roughly a quarter were seen once. This clonotype has just a few counts. The germline gives CDR1 LGHDT, CDR2 YNNKEL (reference sequence). The CDR3 runs 16 residues. J lost 8 bases, V lost 4 bases, and 13 bases had no gene match. This receptor was identified in a female patient aged 2 to 10 who had a stem cell transplant for congenital amegakaryocytic thrombocytopenia, so the T cells may come from the graft donor. The J gene is TRBJ2-1, the V gene TRBV3-1, with TRBD1 matching 8 bases. The source was PBMCs, mostly from graft donor cells, collected 360 days after TCRalphabeta/CD19-depleted stem cell transplant. The CDR3 spells CASSRKDRGPVHEQFF. In DNA, the CDR3 is TGTGCCAGCAGCCGAAAAGACAGGGGCCCCGTCCATGAGCAGTTCTTC.